What follows is one TCR beta chain and its context. This sample is drawn from a study of blood T cell repertoires in COVID-19. The germline CDR1 and CDR2 sequences are MGHDK and SYGVNS. Trimming took off 8 bases at V and 2 bases at J, with 15 bases between the two ends. This CDR3 region has 14 residues. Using immunoSEQ multiplex PCR, the repertoire was profiled, and TCRdb retains in-frame clones only, with some absent. The sample records a few hundred thousand clones, around nine tenths being singletons. The TCR originated in a man in his forties or fifties who had recovered from COVID-19. The J gene is TRBJ1-1, the V gene TRBV25-1; D is uncertain. Sequenced: peripheral blood. CDR3 DNA sequence: TGTGCCAGCGGCCATTCCACACTAAACACTGAAGCTTTCTTT. It specifies CASGHSTLNTEAFF.